One sample yielded the 22 T cell receptor beta chains listed below, sequenced in a study of T-cell memory formation after mild COVID-19 (dated by TCRdb to the early 2020s). The library relied on 5' RACE. The run used an Illumina NovaSeq 6000. The raw public reads went through TCRdb reprocessing: fastp at Q25, MiXCR clone calling, in-frame beta chains kept. All rows with the same CDR3 protein become a single entry with the most common DNA and genes. The sample data list about 130,000 distinct CDR3 sequences, and about 25% of these were observed just once. About 24% of the sample comes from the top ten. The sequencing input was PBMCs or a T cell subset sorted from them (not recorded which). The receptor set was obtained from an adult woman who had mild COVID-19 (a few samples of this study predate the infection). The sample titles of this study are shuffled in the database, so cell type and time point are left out; the donor was told from shared clones.

This clonotype appeared a few times. The chain combines TRBV20-1 with TRBJ2-7; D perhaps matches TRBD1 (6 bases). Germline V gives CDR1 DFQATT, CDR2 SNEGSKA (reference sequence). V lost 0 bases and J lost 4, with 22 bases in between. CDR3 length: 17 residues. In nucleotides, the CDR3 is TGCAGTGCTAGAGATAAGGGGCTAGGACAGCTCGGGTACGAGCAGTACTTC. Its translation: CSARDKGLGQLGYEQYF.

The J gene is TRBJ2-5, the V gene TRBV29-1; D is unresolved. Trimming shortened V by 7 bases and J by 5 bases, and 17 bases separated the two germline ends. The CDR3 contains 13 residues. Germline lookup yields CDR1 SQVTM and CDR2 ANQGSEA. CDR3 in amino acids: CSAVSSMGETQYF. CDR3 DNA sequence: TGCAGCGCTGTGTCGTCTATGGGGGAGACCCAGTACTTC.

The gene calls are TRBV7-6 and TRBJ2-3; D ambiguous. CDR3 size: 15 residues. V was clipped by 5 bases and J by 2 bases, with 14 bases between them. Germline V gene lookup returns CDR1 SGHVS and CDR2 FNYEAQ. DNA for the CDR3: TGTGCCAGCAGCCCTACGACGGCCCCCACAGATACGCAGTATTTT. This sequence encodes CASSPTTAPTDTQYF.

This clonotype was seen only a few times. The J gene is TRBJ2-3, the V gene TRBV20-1, with 9 bases identical to TRBD2. CDR1 and CDR2 (germline): DFQATT, SNEGSKA (reference sequence). V shed 1 base and J 2 bases; nucleotides not matched to a gene: 4. This CDR3 contains 15 residues. The CDR3 reads CSARGTSDYTDTQYF. CDR3 sequence (DNA): TGCAGTGCTAGAGGGACTAGCGACTACACAGATACGCAGTATTTT.

This clonotype was observed a few times. This chain links TRBV20-1 with TRBJ1-2; D is perhaps TRBD1 (5 bases). The V and J ends lost 2 bases and 2 bases respectively, with 21 bases between them. CDR1 is DFQATT and CDR2 is SNEGSKA in the germline V gene (reference sequence). The CDR3 has 17 residues. Here the CDR3 DNA reads TGCAGTGCTAGATCGGGGGGAGACAGCCCCAGCAACTATGGCTACACCTTC. As protein: CSARSGGDSPSNYGYTF.

The chain couples TRBV12-3 or TRBV12-4 to TRBJ1-2, with D possibly matching TRBD1 (5 bases). Trimming removed 3 bases from V and 4 bases from J, with 12 bases in between. The CDR3 is 14 amino acids. The CDR3 protein is CASSFGGSVYGYTF. The CDR3 DNA sequence: TGTGCCAGCAGTTTTGGGGGTTCAGTCTATGGCTACACCTTC.

This clonotype was counted only a few times. The chain employs TRBV24-1 and TRBJ2-1; the D is unclear. The V end was cut by 0 bases, the J end by 7 bases, with 3 bases between. Per the germline V gene, CDR1 is KGHDR and CDR2 is SFDVKD. The CDR3 length is 12 residues. Here the CDR3 reads CATSDLANEQFF. The CDR3 DNA reads TGTGCCACCAGTGATTTGGCGAATGAGCAGTTCTTC.

This clonotype appeared a few times. This chain joins TRBV7-2 and TRBJ2-7, with 8 nucleotides matching TRBD1. Per germline, CDR1 SGHTA and CDR2 FQGNSA. V lost 2 bases to trimming and J lost 3 bases; unmatched junction nucleotides: 9. The length of the CDR3 is 16 residues. The CDR3 bases are TGTGCCAGCAGCTTATCCGCCAGGACAGGGATCTACGAGCAGTACTTC. Its translation: CASSLSARTGIYEQYF.

The rearrangement links TRBV2 to TRBJ2-5, with a weak D call TRBD2 (6 bases). The ends were cut back, 2 bases at V and 5 bases at J, with 12 bases in the middle. CDR3 length: 14 residues. CDR1 is SNHLY and CDR2 is FYNNEI in the germline V gene. The CDR3 is CASSERRERETQYF. The CDR3 DNA reads as TGTGCCAGCAGTGAAAGGAGGGAGCGGGAGACCCAGTACTTC.

CDR3 protein: CSVEWQVGNTEAFF. CDR3 nucleotides: TGCAGCGTTGAATGGCAGGTTGGGAACACTGAAGCTTTCTTT. The genes are TRBV29-1 and TRBJ1-1; D gene ambiguous. Germline V CDR1 and CDR2: SQVTM, ANQGSEA. V lost 2 bases and J lost 1, with 11 bases in between. The CDR3 extends over 14 amino acids.

V is TRBV7-2 and J is TRBJ2-1; D uncertain. Trimming removed 1 base at V and 12 bases at J, with 10 bases between. Germline CDR1 and CDR2: SGHTA and FQGNSA. The CDR3 is 12 residues long. The CDR3 DNA reads TGTGCCAGCAGCTTAGAGCTCGTGTCGCAGTTCTTC. Encoded protein: CASSLELVSQFF. The full variable domain, rest sourced from reference TRBV7-2 and TRBJ2-1, is GAGVSQSPSNKVTEKGKDVELRCDPISGHTALYWYRQSLGQGLEFLIYFQGNSAPDKSGLPSDRFSAERTGGSVSTLTIQRTQQEDSAVYLCASSLELVSQFFGPGTRLTVL.

V and J are TRBV29-1 and TRBJ2-7; D is tentatively TRBD1 or TRBD2 (5 bases each). The germline gives CDR1 SQVTM, CDR2 ANQGSEA. This CDR3 comprises 13 residues. Between the trimmed V and J ends, which lost 3 bases and 5 bases, there was a span of 14 bases. CDR3 residues: CSVEKSRDHEQYF. CDR3 in DNA: TGCAGCGTTGAGAAATCCAGGGACCACGAGCAGTACTTC.

This clonotype was picked up a small number of times. The chain carries TRBV7-6 and TRBJ2-5; 10 bases align to TRBD2. V was clipped by 5 bases and J by 5 bases; unmatched bases: 5. Germline CDR1 reads SGHVS; CDR2 reads FNYEAQ. CDR3 length equals 14 residues. CDR3 protein: CASSPSGGLETQYF. CDR3 in DNA: TGTGCCAGCAGCCCTAGCGGGGGCCTTGAGACCCAGTACTTC.

This chain's CDR3 is CASSNGTLGQTLFF. In DNA form, the CDR3 reads TGTGCCAGCAGCAACGGGACGCTAGGACAAACGCTGTTTTTT. The chain employs TRBV9 and TRBJ1-4; D possibly corresponds to TRBD1 (5 bases). The ends were cut back, 4 bases at V and 14 bases at J, with 21 bases in the middle. Germline lookup yields CDR1 SGDLS and CDR2 YYNGEE. The CDR3 runs to 14 residues.

A few counts support this clonotype. The rearrangement uses TRBV29-1 and TRBJ1-1; D ambiguous. CDR1 SQVTM and CDR2 ANQGSEA come from the germline V gene. The CDR3 consists of 12 residues. Deletions cut 7 bases from V and 2 bases from J, with 11 bases between. In nucleotides, the CDR3 is TGCAGCGCTCTTGACACTAACACTGAAGCTTTCTTT. It is translated as CSALDTNTEAFF.

The genes are TRBV7-9 and TRBJ2-3, with 7 bases identical to TRBD2. This CDR3 spans 16 amino acids. The V segment lost 5 bases and the J segment 2 bases; nucleotides outside the gene matches: 10. Germline V CDR1 and CDR2: SEHNR, FQNEAQ (reference sequence). The CDR3: CASSRPAGEYTDTQYF. The CDR3 nucleotides are TGTGCCAGCAGCCGACCCGCGGGGGAGTACACAGATACGCAGTATTTT.

This clonotype was observed a few times. The rearrangement links TRBV7-9 to TRBJ2-1, with D maybe TRBD1 (7 bases). V lost 5 bases and J 1 base, leaving 15 bases between the germline ends. This CDR3 region has 16 residues. Germline lookup yields CDR1 SEHNR and CDR2 FQNEAQ (reference sequence). The CDR3 DNA is TGTGCCAGCAGCCCCTCTGCAGGGGGGTCCTACAATGAGCAGTTCTTC. Translating gives CASSPSAGGSYNEQFF.

V usage is TRBV6-5 and J usage is TRBJ2-3; 7 bases agree with TRBD2. The trim removed 6 bases at V and 0 bases at J, leaving 12 bases unmatched. Germline loops: CDR1 MNHEY, CDR2 SVGAGI. The CDR3 is 17 residues long. The CDR3 DNA sequence: TGTGCCAGCAGCTACGGAACGGGGGGATCTAGCACAGATACGCAGTATTTT. Translated: CASSYGTGGSSTDTQYF.

The chain employs TRBV20-1 and TRBJ1-1, with D perhaps TRBD1 (5 bases). The CDR3 is 15 amino acids. Deletions cut 0 bases from V and 1 base from J, with 12 bases between. CDR1 and CDR2 (germline): DFQATT, SNEGSKA (reference sequence). Written as DNA, the CDR3 is TGCAGTGCTAGAGATCTGTTGACAGAGAACACTGAAGCTTTCTTT. It yields the protein CSARDLLTENTEAFF.

In its sample, this clonotype was seen a few times. The rearrangement uses TRBV4-1 and TRBJ1-2; 11 positions agree with TRBD1. The V and J ends lost 2 bases and 4 bases, in that order; junction bases with no gene match: 6. The CDR3 consists of 16 residues. The germline V gene has CDR1 MGHRA and CDR2 YSYEKL. CDR3 coding DNA: TGCGCCAGCAGCCAACGGGACAGGGGGGGGCTCTATGGCTACACCTTC. This translates into CASSQRDRGGLYGYTF.

V is TRBV6-5 and J is TRBJ2-1; 7 positions agree with TRBD2. Germline V lookup: CDR1 MNHEY, CDR2 SVGAGI. Trimming removed 10 bases from V and 5 bases from J; junction bases left unmatched: 5. This CDR3 contains 12 residues. Here the CDR3 reads CAIGGSHNEQFF. CDR3 nucleotides: TGTGCCATCGGGGGGTCCCACAATGAGCAGTTCTTC.

The chain uses TRBV5-6 and TRBJ2-2; D is unclear. The CDR3 length is 16 residues. In germline, CDR1 is SGHDT, CDR2 YYEEEE. V was trimmed by 2 bases and J by 0 bases, leaving 11 bases between them. This CDR3 reads CASSFVVETNTGELFF. The DNA of the CDR3 is TGTGCCAGCAGCTTTGTTGTAGAGACGAACACCGGGGAGCTGTTTTTT. Full variable domain (rest looked up from reference TRBV5-6 and TRBJ2-2): DAGVTQSPTHLIKTRGQQVTLRCSPKSGHDTVSWYQQALGQGPQFIFQYYEEEERQRGNFPDRFSGHQFPNYSSELNVNALLLGDSALYLCASSFVVETNTGELFFGEGSRLTVL.